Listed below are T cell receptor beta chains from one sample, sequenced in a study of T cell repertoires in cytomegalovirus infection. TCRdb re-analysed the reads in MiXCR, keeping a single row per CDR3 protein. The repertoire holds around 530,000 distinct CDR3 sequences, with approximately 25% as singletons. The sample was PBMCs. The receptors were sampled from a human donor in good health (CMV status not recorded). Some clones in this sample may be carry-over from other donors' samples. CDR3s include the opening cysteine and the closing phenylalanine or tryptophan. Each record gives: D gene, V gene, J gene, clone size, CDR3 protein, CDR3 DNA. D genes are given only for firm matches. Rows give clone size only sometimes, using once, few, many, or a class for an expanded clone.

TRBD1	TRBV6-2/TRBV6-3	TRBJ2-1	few	CASTPGTGFVGDEQFF	TGTGCCAGCACCCCCGGGACAGGCTTTGTTGGAGATGAGCAGTTCTTC
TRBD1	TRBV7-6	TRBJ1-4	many	CASSATGAGREKLFF	TGTGCCAGCAGCGCGACAGGGGCAGGGAGAGAAAAACTGTTTTTT
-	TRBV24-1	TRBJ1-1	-	CATSGPGTEAFF	TGTGCCACCAGTGGACCCGGCACTGAAGCTTTCTTT
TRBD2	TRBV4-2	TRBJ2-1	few	CASSQVGTSGRSPNEQFF	TGTGCCAGCAGCCAAGTCGGGACTAGCGGGAGAAGTCCCAATGAGCAGTTCTTC
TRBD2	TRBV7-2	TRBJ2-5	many	CASSRREGQRETQYF	TGTGCCAGCAGCCGCCGGGAGGGCCAACGGGAGACCCAGTACTTC
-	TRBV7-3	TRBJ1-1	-	CASSLTSTANTEAFF	TGTGCCAGCAGCCTAACTTCGACAGCGAACACTGAAGCTTTCTTT
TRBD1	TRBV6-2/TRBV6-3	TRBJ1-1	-	CASSYKGGRSSEAFF	TGTGCCAGCAGTTACAAAGGGGGCAGGAGCAGTGAAGCTTTCTTT
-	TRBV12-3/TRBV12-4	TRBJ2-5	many	CASSSTGVKETQYF	TGTGCCAGCAGTTCCACCGGGGTTAAAGAGACCCAGTACTTC
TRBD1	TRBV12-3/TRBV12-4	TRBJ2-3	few	CASSLDREDTQYF	TGTGCCAGCAGTCTCGACAGGGAAGATACGCAGTATTTT
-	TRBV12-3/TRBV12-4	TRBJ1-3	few	CASSRSGNTIYF	TGTGCCAGCAGCCGCTCTGGAAACACCATATATTTT
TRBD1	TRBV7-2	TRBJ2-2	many	CASSPGTVNTGELFF	TGTGCCAGCAGCCCTGGGACAGTCAACACCGGGGAGCTGTTTTTT
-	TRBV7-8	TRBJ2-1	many	CASSPGGDKQFF	TGTGCCAGCAGCCCCGGCGGGGATAAGCAGTTCTTC
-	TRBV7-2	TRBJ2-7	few	CASSYTGYEQYF	TGTGCCAGCAGCTATACAGGGTACGAGCAGTACTTC
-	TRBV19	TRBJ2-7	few	CASSSPTGAAYEQYF	TGTGCCAGTAGTAGCCCCACCGGCGCCGCCTACGAGCAGTACTTC
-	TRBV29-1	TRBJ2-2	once	CSVDRAAGELFF	TGCAGCGTTGACCGGGCCGCCGGGGAGCTGTTTTTT
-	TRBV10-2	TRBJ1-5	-	CASSEAGERQPQHF	TGCGCCAGCAGTGAGGCTGGGGAAAGGCAGCCCCAGCATTTT
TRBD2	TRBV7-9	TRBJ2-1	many	CASSSSGAYNEQFF	TGTGCCAGCAGCTCGAGCGGGGCCTACAATGAGCAGTTCTTC
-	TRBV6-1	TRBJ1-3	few	CASSEAGPFSGNTIYF	TGTGCCAGCAGTGAAGCGGGACCGTTCTCTGGAAACACCATATATTTT
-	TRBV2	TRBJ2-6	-	CASSPQGFDVLTF	TGTGCCAGCAGTCCTCAGGGGTTCGACGTCCTGACTTTC
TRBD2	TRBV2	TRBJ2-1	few	CASRAGEGFPEQFF	TGTGCCAGCAGGGCCGGGGAGGGGTTCCCTGAGCAGTTCTTC
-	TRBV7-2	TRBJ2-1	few	CASSLVATASYNEQFF	TGTGCCAGCAGCTTAGTAGCGACCGCCTCCTACAATGAGCAGTTCTTC
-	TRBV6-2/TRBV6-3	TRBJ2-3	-	CASSYSSLGSRTDTQYF	TGTGCCAGCAGTTACTCGAGTCTGGGCTCCCGCACAGATACGCAGTATTTT
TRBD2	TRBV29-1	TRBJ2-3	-	CSVELAGISTDTQYF	TGCAGCGTTGAACTAGCGGGCATCAGCACAGATACGCAGTATTTT
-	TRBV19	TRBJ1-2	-	CASSMRQDNYGYTF	TGTGCCAGTAGTATGAGGCAGGACAACTATGGCTACACCTTC
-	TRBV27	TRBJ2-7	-	CASSLGKGFYEQYF	TGTGCCAGCAGTTTAGGGAAGGGTTTTTACGAGCAGTACTTC
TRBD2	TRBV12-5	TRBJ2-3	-	CASGFASGSTTDTQYF	TGTGCTAGTGGTTTTGCTAGCGGGAGTACTACAGATACGCAGTATTTT
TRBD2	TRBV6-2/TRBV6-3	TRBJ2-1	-	CASSYPGLAGNEQFF	TGTGCCAGCAGTTACCCCGGACTAGCGGGGAATGAGCAGTTCTTC
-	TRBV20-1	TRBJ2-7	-	CSARIVGNSYEQYF	TGCAGTGCTCGAATAGTAGGTAATTCCTACGAGCAGTACTTC
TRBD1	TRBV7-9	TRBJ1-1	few	CASSADRGFTEAFF	TGTGCCAGCAGCGCAGACAGGGGTTTCACTGAAGCTTTCTTT
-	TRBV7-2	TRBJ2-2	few	CASSYAGSSIYTGELFF	TGTGCCAGCAGCTATGCGGGTAGCTCGATATACACCGGGGAGCTGTTTTTT
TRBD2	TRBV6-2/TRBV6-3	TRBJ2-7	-	CASSYVHPSLASGTHEQYF	TGTGCCAGCAGTTACGTTCACCCTTCACTGGCTAGCGGGACCCACGAGCAGTACTTC
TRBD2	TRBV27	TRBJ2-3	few	CATWREGRADTQYF	TGTGCCACTTGGCGGGAGGGCAGGGCAGATACGCAGTATTTT
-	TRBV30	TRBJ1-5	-	CAWSPLGQPQHF	TGTGCCTGGAGTCCTCTTGGTCAGCCCCAGCATTTT
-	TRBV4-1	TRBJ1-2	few	CASSQLERYGYTF	TGCGCCAGCAGCCAATTAGAAAGATATGGCTACACCTTC
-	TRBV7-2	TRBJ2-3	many	CASSWVGVDTQYF	TGTGCCAGCAGCTGGGTGGGAGTGGATACGCAGTATTTT
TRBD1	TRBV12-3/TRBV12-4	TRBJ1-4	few	CASRGQSATFHRTTNEKLFF	TGTGCCAGCAGGGGACAGTCAGCAACCTTTCACAGAACAACTAATGAAAAACTGTTTTTT
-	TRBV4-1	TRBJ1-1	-	CASSQEGKTEAFF	TGCGCCAGCAGCCAAGAAGGGAAGACTGAAGCTTTCTTT
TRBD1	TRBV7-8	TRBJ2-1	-	CASSLGQGIGNEQFF	TGTGCCAGCAGCTTGGGACAGGGAATTGGCAATGAGCAGTTCTTC
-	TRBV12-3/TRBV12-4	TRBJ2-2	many	CASSPQVTGELFF	TGTGCCAGCAGTCCCCAGGTTACCGGGGAGCTGTTTTTT
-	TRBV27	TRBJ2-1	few	CATKGKSNEQFF	TGTGCCACTAAAGGGAAGAGCAATGAGCAGTTCTTC
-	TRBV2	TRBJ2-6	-	CASSARDGIPGANVLTF	TGTGCCAGCAGTGCCCGGGACGGAATCCCTGGGGCCAACGTCCTGACTTTC
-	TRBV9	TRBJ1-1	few	CASSVVAENTEAFF	TGTGCCAGCAGCGTAGTTGCGGAGAACACTGAAGCTTTCTTT
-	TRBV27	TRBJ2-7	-	CASRRTVTYEQYF	TGTGCCAGCCGCCGGACGGTTACCTACGAGCAGTACTTC
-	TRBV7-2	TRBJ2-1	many	CASSFRAGSANEQFF	TGTGCCAGCAGCTTTCGAGCGGGTTCCGCCAATGAGCAGTTCTTC
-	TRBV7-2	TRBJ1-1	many	CASSLFQGTEAFF	TGTGCCAGCAGCTTATTCCAGGGCACTGAAGCTTTCTTT
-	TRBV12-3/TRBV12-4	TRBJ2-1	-	CASSLAGQKIYNEQFF	TGTGCCAGCAGTTTGGCGGGACAGAAGATCTACAATGAGCAGTTCTTC
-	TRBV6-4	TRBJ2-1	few	CASSEGWDPYNEQFF	TGTGCCAGCAGTGAGGGGTGGGACCCCTACAATGAGCAGTTCTTC
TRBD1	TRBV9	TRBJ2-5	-	CASSDPSTGRGGRETQYF	TGTGCCAGCAGCGACCCCTCGACAGGGAGAGGGGGCCGGGAGACCCAGTACTTC
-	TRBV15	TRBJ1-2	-	CATSGQNYGYTF	TGTGCCACCAGCGGGCAGAACTATGGCTACACCTTC
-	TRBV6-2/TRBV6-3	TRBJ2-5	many	CATGNTQYF	TGTGCCACCGGTAACACCCAGTACTTC
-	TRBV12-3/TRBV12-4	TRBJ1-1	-	CASSPRAGVNTEAFF	TGTGCCAGCAGTCCCAGGGCGGGGGTGAACACTGAAGCTTTCTTT
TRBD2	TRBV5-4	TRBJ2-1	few	CASGPGGDEQFF	TGTGCCAGCGGACCCGGGGGGGATGAGCAGTTCTTC
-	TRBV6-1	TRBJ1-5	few	CATRQSNQPQHF	TGTGCCACCAGACAGAGCAATCAGCCCCAGCATTTT
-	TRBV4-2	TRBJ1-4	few	CASSQDRTATNEKLFF	TGTGCCAGCAGCCAAGACCGGACAGCAACTAATGAAAAACTGTTTTTT
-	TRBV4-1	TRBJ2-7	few	CASSHYTRGRSYEQYF	TGCGCCAGCAGCCATTACACCAGGGGTAGGTCCTACGAGCAGTACTTC
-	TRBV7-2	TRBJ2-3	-	CASSLTRVAADTQYF	TGTGCCAGCAGCTTGACCCGAGTAGCGGCAGATACGCAGTATTTT